This entry concerns a single T cell receptor beta chain. Its antigen is not known. This sample is part of a study of cytomegalovirus exposure and HLA in healthy donors. Study information: As released early, the data held 65 million to 90 million unique TCRs from HLA-typed donors. Study results and caveats: The only immune exposure information that was available was CMV serostatus. The likely explanation for a cluster of highly shared sequence variants was sequencing artifact.

CDR3 length: 12 amino acids. From germline, CDR1 is GTSNPN and CDR2 SVGIG (reference sequence). V was cut by 3 bases and J by 2 bases, with 7 bases left in between. The PCR contained 60 Vbeta and 13 Jbeta primers. Authors' processing steps: The authors later counted 70 million to 80 million unique TCR beta chains, 9.5 million to 11 million of them shared. Assay: immunoSEQ multiplex PCR; the TCRdb copy retains only in-frame clones and omits some. The DNA gave D and trimming, while V, J and clone size come from that table. This table has around 96,000 clones, 64% appearing once. The chain links TRBV30 to TRBJ1-1; D gene unclear. What was sequenced was PBMCs. This TCR was sampled from a man aged 55 to 70 in good health and CMV-seronegative. CDR3 sequence (DNA): TGTGCCTGGAGACGGTCTAACACTGAAGCTTTCTTT. Amino acids: CAWRRSNTEAFF.